The 24 T cell receptor beta chains below all came from one sample that was sequenced in a study of T cell responses to AZD1222 COVID-19 vaccine. TCRdb keeps only in-frame clones here, not all; method: immunoSEQ multiplex PCR. Seen here are roughly 130,000 clones, around 94% observed once, and the top ten hold around 1.5%. This material consisted of peripheral blood, taken on day 0 of AZD1222 vaccination. The source of these receptors is an adult in good health.

This chain links TRBV10-3 with TRBJ2-1, with TRBD1 as a possible D gene (5 bases). Germline lookup yields CDR1 ENHRY and CDR2 SYGVKD. Trimming shortened V by 8 bases and J by 1 base, and 21 bases separated the two germline ends. The CDR3 covers 17 residues. DNA of the CDR3: TGTGCCATCGGAGTGCACAGGCCATGGGGTTCCTACAATGAGCAGTTCTTC. This codes for CAIGVHRPWGSYNEQFF.

The rearrangement uses TRBV6-2 or TRBV6-3 and TRBJ1-2; 10 bases align to TRBD1. V was clipped by 5 bases and J by 8 bases; unmatched bases: 8. The CDR3 runs 14 residues. Per the germline V gene, CDR1 is MNHEY and CDR2 is SVGEGT. The CDR3 reads CASSPTGGFTGYTF. In DNA form, the CDR3 reads TGTGCCAGCAGTCCGACAGGGGGCTTCACCGGCTACACCTTC.

The chain is built from TRBV30 and TRBJ2-2; D remains unclear. Germline-derived CDR1 and CDR2 are GTSNPN and SVGIG (reference sequence). There are 13 residues in the CDR3. Deletions cut 4 bases from V and 5 bases from J, with 11 bases between. CDR3 coding DNA: TGTGCCTGGACCCAGGACCTAACCGGGGAGCTGTTTTTT. Protein: CAWTQDLTGELFF.

This chain joins TRBV6-5 and TRBJ1-2, with a weak D call TRBD1 (5 bases). In germline, CDR1 is MNHEY, CDR2 SVGAGI. The CDR3 loop spans 15 amino acids. Trimming removed 0 bases from V and 7 bases from J, with 15 bases in between. The CDR3 reads CASSYSSGAPRGYTF. For the CDR3, the DNA is TGTGCCAGCAGTTACTCGTCCGGGGCCCCACGTGGCTACACCTTC.

The V and J genes are TRBV14 and TRBJ2-7, with D possibly TRBD2 on 7 matching bases. The CDR3 runs 14 residues. In germline, CDR1 is SGHDN, CDR2 FVKESK. Trimming cost V 3 bases and J 4 bases, with 13 bases left between them. As DNA, the CDR3 is TGTGCCAGCAGCCATCCGGGGAGGGGGTACGAGCAGTACTTC. Translating it yields CASSHPGRGYEQYF.

The V and J genes are TRBV18 and TRBJ1-2; the D is unclear. The CDR3 is 13 amino acids. CDR1 is KGHSH, CDR2 LQKENI, per germline. The V end lost 3 bases, the J end lost 2 bases, and 7 bases lay between the germline ends. The CDR3 DNA sequence: TGTGCCAGCTCACCGCAGAAAAACTATGGCTACACCTTC. It yields the protein CASSPQKNYGYTF.

The chain is built from TRBV6-5 and TRBJ1-5; D is ambiguous. This CDR3 comprises 12 residues. The V gene's germline CDR1 is MNHEY and CDR2 SVGAGI. V was cut by 6 bases and J by 8 bases, with 11 bases left in between. The CDR3 DNA sequence: TGTGCCAGCAGGGACGGGTTGAAGCCCCAGCATTTT. It specifies CASRDGLKPQHF.

This chain uses TRBV19 with TRBJ2-3, with 12 bases that match TRBD2. With 0 bases clipped from V and 2 bases from J, the junction kept 9 bases outside the gene matches. The germline gives CDR1 LNHDA, CDR2 SQIVND (reference sequence). The CDR3 has 19 residues. CDR3 nucleotides: TGTGCCAGTAGTATAGATCTTCGGACTAGCGGGGTCTACACAGATACGCAGTATTTT. It translates to CASSIDLRTSGVYTDTQYF.

This chain links TRBV10-3 with TRBJ1-1; possibly TRBD1 for D (6 bases). Germline V gene lookup returns CDR1 ENHRY and CDR2 SYGVKD. Trimming stripped 10 bases from V and 6 bases from J, with 21 bases between. This CDR3 is 14 amino acids long. The CDR3 loop reads CATAQGGIIAEAFF. As DNA, the CDR3 is TGTGCCACCGCACAGGGAGGGATTATCGCTGAAGCTTTCTTT.

V usage is TRBV6-5 and J usage is TRBJ1-1, with a weak D call TRBD1 (6 bases). The CDR3 covers 13 residues. Trimming took 8 bases from V and 2 from J, leaving 12 bases between them. Germline assignment: CDR1 MNHEY and CDR2 SVGAGI. CDR3 coding DNA: TGTGCCAGCCATCAGGGGCCCAACACTGAAGCTTTCTTT. Protein product: CASHQGPNTEAFF.

The CDR3 region has the DNA TGTGCCAGCAGCTTCCCAGGCTACCCCTACGAGCAGTACTTC. This gives the protein CASSFPGYPYEQYF. This rearrangement joins TRBV7-9 to TRBJ2-7, with D unclear. Germline V gives CDR1 SEHNR, CDR2 FQNEAQ (reference sequence). V was pared by 3 bases and J by 2 bases, with 11 bases between. The CDR3 spans 14 residues.

The chain uses TRBV5-6 and TRBJ2-7, with D possibly being TRBD1 or TRBD2 (5 bases each). The V and J ends lost 0 bases and 4 bases respectively, with 5 bases between them. This CDR3 is built from 12 residues. In germline, CDR1 is SGHDT, CDR2 YYEEEE. CDR3 DNA: TGTGCCAGCAGCTTGGGGGGGTACGAGCAGTACTTC. This translates into CASSLGGYEQYF.

The rearrangement links TRBV19 to TRBJ1-2; a possible D gene is TRBD1 (6 bases). V was trimmed by 5 bases and J by 4 bases, leaving 14 bases between them. The CDR3 extends over 14 amino acids. The V gene's germline CDR1 is LNHDA and CDR2 SQIVND (reference sequence). The CDR3 coding sequence is TGTGCCAGTAGTTCAACCAGGGGACCCTATGGCTACACCTTC. This encodes CASSSTRGPYGYTF.

V gene TRBV7-6 combines with J gene TRBJ2-7; 10 bases align to TRBD1. The CDR3 loop spans 14 amino acids. V shed 1 base and J 5 bases; nucleotides not matched to a gene: 2. Germline CDR1 and CDR2: SGHVS and FNYEAQ. The CDR3 sequence is CASSLGQGADEQYV. CDR3 nucleotide sequence: TGTGCCAGCAGCTTAGGACAGGGGGCCGACGAGCAGTACGTC.

The chain has TRBV19 and TRBJ1-5, with TRBD1 matching over 7 bases. The ends lost 5 bases at V and 6 bases at J; junction bases unmatched: 7. The CDR3 runs to 14 residues. Per germline, CDR1 LNHDA and CDR2 SQIVND (reference sequence). CDR3 nucleotides: TGTGCCAGTAGTTGGACAGGAGATCGTCAGCCCCAGCATTTT. Encoded protein: CASSWTGDRQPQHF.

V is TRBV30 and J is TRBJ1-6; 8 nucleotides match TRBD1. The CDR3 spans 14 residues. Germline CDR1 GTSNPN, CDR2 SVGIG (reference sequence). The ends lost 2 bases at V and 7 bases at J; junction bases unmatched: 4. CDR3 DNA sequence: TGTGCCTGGAGTCCCCGGACAGGGAATTCACCCCTCCACTTT. Protein product: CAWSPRTGNSPLHF.

The V gene is TRBV4-2, the J gene TRBJ2-1; D not certain. This CDR3 contains 13 residues. Germline CDR1 reads LGHNA; CDR2 reads YNFKEQ. Trimming shortened V by 0 bases and J by 5 bases, and 5 bases separated the two germline ends. CDR3 DNA sequence: TGTGCCAGCAGCCAAGATCAGCACAATGAGCAGTTCTTC. Protein product: CASSQDQHNEQFF.

The rearrangement joins TRBV5-8 to TRBJ2-7, with D possibly matching TRBD1 (6 bases). The CDR3 length is 14 residues. The ends were cut back, 7 bases at V and 4 bases at J, with 18 bases in the middle. Germline V gene lookup returns CDR1 SGHTS and CDR2 YDEGEE. The DNA for the CDR3 is TGTGCCAGCGGAACAGGGCTCCTCCGGTACGAGCAGTACTTC. Amino acid sequence: CASGTGLLRYEQYF.

This sequence joins TRBV18 and TRBJ1-6; 7 bases line up with TRBD1. In germline, CDR1 is KGHSH, CDR2 LQKENI. CDR3 size: 15 residues. V gave up 1 base and J gave up 5 bases; unmatched junction bases: 2. The CDR3 here is CASSPQDRNNSPLHF. The CDR3 coding sequence is TGTGCCAGCTCACCACAGGACAGGAATAATTCACCCCTCCACTTT.

V usage is TRBV30 and J usage is TRBJ1-5; the D is unclear. Between the trimmed V and J ends, which lost 3 bases and 10 bases, there was a span of 19 bases. CDR1 is GTSNPN and CDR2 is SVGIG in the germline V gene (reference sequence). This CDR3 contains 14 residues. CDR3 nucleotides: TGTGCCTGGAGCCGCGACCGGTCCGGGTTTCCCCAGCATTTT. Residues: CAWSRDRSGFPQHF.

This rearrangement joins TRBV6-5 to TRBJ2-1; 7 bases are shared with TRBD1. Germline V gene data show CDR1 as MNHEY and CDR2 as SVGAGI. The V and J ends lost 6 bases and 13 bases, in that order; junction bases with no gene match: 6. The CDR3 runs to 11 residues. CDR3 sequence reads: CASRTGTIQFF. The CDR3 DNA reads as TGTGCCAGCAGGACAGGGACGATACAGTTCTTC.

This clone was counted only a few times. The V and J genes are TRBV2 and TRBJ1-1; D may be TRBD1 (6 bases). The CDR3 spans 13 residues. CDR1 and CDR2 (germline): SNHLY, FYNNEI. Trimming removed 11 bases at V and 0 bases at J, with 13 bases between. The CDR3 nucleotides are TGTGCCGGCCGGGGGGGGCTGAACACTGAAGCTTTCTTT. Translated, it gives CAGRGGLNTEAFF.

V gene TRBV6-5 combines with J gene TRBJ2-1; perhaps TRBD2 as D (6 bases). Germline V gene data show CDR1 as MNHEY and CDR2 as SVGAGI. Trimming cost V 4 bases and J 8 bases, with 18 bases left between them. CDR3 length: 15 residues. The CDR3 sequence: CASSSLGGTGDEQFF. CDR3 bases: TGTGCCAGCAGTTCCCTCGGGGGAACGGGCGATGAGCAGTTCTTC.

V and J are TRBV10-1 and TRBJ2-4; D is ambiguous. Germline loops: CDR1 WNHNN, CDR2 SYGVQD (reference sequence). The ends were cut back, 0 bases at V and 6 bases at J, with 9 bases in the middle. CDR3 length: 14 amino acids. The CDR3 DNA sequence: TGCGCCAGCAGTGAGTCCTCCGAGATAAACATTCAGTACTTC. Translated, it gives CASSESSEINIQYF.